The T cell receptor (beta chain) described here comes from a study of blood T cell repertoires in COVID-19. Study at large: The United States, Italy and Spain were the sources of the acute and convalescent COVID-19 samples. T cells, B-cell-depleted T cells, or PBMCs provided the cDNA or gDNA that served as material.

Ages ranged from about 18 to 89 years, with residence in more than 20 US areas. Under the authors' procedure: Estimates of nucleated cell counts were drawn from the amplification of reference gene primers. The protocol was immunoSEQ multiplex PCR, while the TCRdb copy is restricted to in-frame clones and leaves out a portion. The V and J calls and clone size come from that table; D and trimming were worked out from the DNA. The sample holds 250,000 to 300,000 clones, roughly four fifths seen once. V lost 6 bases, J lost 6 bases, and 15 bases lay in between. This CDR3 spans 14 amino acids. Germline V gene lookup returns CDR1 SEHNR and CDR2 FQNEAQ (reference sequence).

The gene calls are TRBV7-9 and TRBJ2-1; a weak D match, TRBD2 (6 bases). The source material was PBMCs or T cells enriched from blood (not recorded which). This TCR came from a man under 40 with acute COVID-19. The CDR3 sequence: CASRESGLSNEQFF. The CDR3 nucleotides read TGTGCCAGCAGGGAGAGCGGACTAAGCAATGAGCAGTTCTTC.